Below are 30 T cell receptor beta chains sequenced from a single sample in a study of blood T cell repertoires in COVID-19. The assay was immunoSEQ multiplex PCR, and TCRdb's table has in-frame clones only and misses some. The sample holds approximately 300,000 clones, roughly 88% seen once. The sequenced material came from peripheral blood. These receptors were collected from a woman aged 45-60 years with active or convalescent COVID-19.

This CDR3 reads CASSLTGGANQPQHF. As DNA, the CDR3 is TGCGCCAGCAGCTTGACGGGAGGGGCCAATCAGCCCCAGCATTTT. The chain couples TRBV5-1 to TRBJ1-5; TRBD1 is a possible D gene (5 bases). This CDR3 is 15 amino acids long. Germline-derived CDR1 and CDR2 are SGHRS and YFSETQ. Trimming stripped 1 base from V and 3 bases from J, with 11 bases between.

This clone has just one count. The chain couples TRBV10-1 to TRBJ1-6, with 7 bases aligning to TRBD1. J was trimmed by 7 bases and V by 4 bases; bases with no gene match: 13. The CDR3 length is 17 residues. CDR1 WNHNN and CDR2 SYGVQD come from the germline V gene (reference sequence). This chain's CDR3 is CASSADRVPRGNSPLHF. CDR3 bases: TGCGCCAGCAGTGCTGACAGGGTACCGCGCGGGAATTCACCCCTCCACTTT.

For the CDR3, the DNA is TGTGCCAGTAGTAGAACAGGGGGACCCTCTTCGGGGGCCAACGTCCTGACTTTC. It codes for CASSRTGGPSSGANVLTF. The J gene is TRBJ2-6, the V gene TRBV19, with TRBD1 identical over 8 bases. The CDR3 runs 18 residues. V was clipped by 4 bases and J by 4 bases; unmatched bases: 12. The germline CDR1 and CDR2 sequences are LNHDA and SQIVND (reference sequence).

The chain couples TRBV6-6 to TRBJ1-1; 8 positions agree with TRBD1. J was trimmed by 4 bases and V by 6 bases; bases with no gene match: 7. CDR1 is MNHNY, CDR2 SVGAGI, per germline (reference sequence). The CDR3 has 14 amino acids. The DNA of the CDR3 is TGTGCCAGCAGCCAAGGACAGGGAGTCACTGAAGCTTTCTTT. Amino acids: CASSQGQGVTEAFF.

CDR3 bases: TGTGCCAGCAGTTACGGAGAGGGTTTCAGGTCACCCCTCCACTTT. This encodes CASSYGEGFRSPLHF. The chain couples TRBV6-5 to TRBJ1-6; D call uncertain. Between the trimmed V and J ends, which lost 2 bases and 10 bases, there was a span of 15 bases. This CDR3 contains 15 residues. The germline gives CDR1 MNHEY, CDR2 SVGAGI.

V usage is TRBV10-3 and J usage is TRBJ1-3, with 7 positions matching TRBD1. Germline V gives CDR1 ENHRY, CDR2 SYGVKD. CDR3 size: 14 residues. V lost 4 bases to trimming and J lost 0 bases; unmatched junction nucleotides: 0. CDR3 protein: CAISGDSSGNTIYF. CDR3 coding DNA: TGTGCCATCAGTGGGGACAGCTCTGGAAACACCATATATTTT.

The rearrangement joins TRBV9 to TRBJ1-6; TRBD1 matches at 7 bases. V shed 3 bases, J shed 8 bases, and the junction held 2 bases outside the gene matches. The germline V gene has CDR1 SGDLS and CDR2 YYNGEE. This CDR3 contains 13 residues. The CDR3 reads CASSETGDSPLHF. The CDR3 DNA is TGTGCCAGCAGCGAAACAGGGGATTCACCCCTCCACTTT.

The genes are TRBV25-1 and TRBJ1-1; 7 bases match TRBD1. Germline lookup yields CDR1 MGHDK and CDR2 SYGVNS. The CDR3 spans 17 residues. With 1 base clipped from V and 1 base from J, the junction kept 9 bases outside the gene matches. The CDR3 nucleotides read TGTGCCAGCAGTGAATCAGGTGTAGGGGGCGGGAACACTGAAGCTTTCTTT. This gives the protein CASSESGVGGGNTEAFF.

The V call is TRBV19, the J call TRBJ2-7; TRBD1 is a possible D gene (5 bases). The CDR3 extends over 13 amino acids. In germline, CDR1 is LNHDA, CDR2 SQIVND (reference sequence). Trimming shortened V by 2 bases and J by 9 bases, and 14 bases separated the two germline ends. CDR3 protein: CASSIQGVEVQYF. The CDR3 DNA sequence: TGTGCCAGTAGTATACAAGGGGTTGAGGTGCAGTACTTC.

This chain joins TRBV28 and TRBJ2-5, with a tentative D call TRBD1 (6 bases). The germline CDR1 and CDR2 sequences are MDHEN and SYDVKM. This CDR3 has 15 residues. Trimming stripped 7 bases from V and 3 bases from J, with 18 bases between. The CDR3 is CASTDPTGNKETQYF. The CDR3 DNA sequence: TGTGCCAGCACCGACCCGACAGGAAATAAAGAGACCCAGTACTTC.

V usage is TRBV19 and J usage is TRBJ2-7, with unresolved D. V lost 1 base to trimming and J lost 5 bases, with 6 bases between them. Per germline, CDR1 LNHDA and CDR2 SQIVND (reference sequence). The CDR3 consists of 12 residues. CDR3 amino acids: CASSIGLDEQYF. The CDR3 DNA reads as TGTGCCAGTAGTATAGGGTTAGACGAGCAGTACTTC.

The chain couples TRBV19 to TRBJ2-7, with a weak D call TRBD1 (6 bases). This CDR3 has 14 residues. CDR1 and CDR2 from the germline V gene are LNHDA and SQIVND (reference sequence). V lost 1 base, J lost 1 base, and 8 bases lay in between. The CDR3, as DNA: TGTGCCAGTAGTATAGTCACAGGGTCCTACGAGCAGTACTTC. Translated: CASSIVTGSYEQYF.

The sample holds a few counts of this clone. The chain combines TRBV9 with TRBJ2-1; 13 nucleotides line up with TRBD2. Germline CDR1 SGDLS, CDR2 YYNGEE. The CDR3 spans 17 residues. J lost 4 bases, V lost 3 bases, and 7 bases had no gene match. The CDR3 DNA is TGTGCCAGCAGCGATGGGACTAGCGGGACTCCTTACAATGAGCAGTTCTTC. It codes for CASSDGTSGTPYNEQFF.

V gene TRBV6-1 combines with J gene TRBJ2-6, with 7 bases matching TRBD1. Looked up from germline, CDR1 is MNHNS and CDR2 is SASEGT. After removal of 3 bases from V and 1 base from J, the junction contained 3 bases not matched to a gene. This CDR3 region has 16 residues. The CDR3 protein is CASSDRQGSGANVLTF. The CDR3 coding sequence is TGTGCCAGCAGTGACCGACAGGGATCTGGGGCCAACGTCCTGACTTTC.

The J gene is TRBJ2-7, the V gene TRBV29-1; 7 bases are a match to TRBD1. The CDR3 length is 12 residues. Unmatched junction bases numbered 6, after V lost 6 bases and J lost 4 bases. Germline CDR1 and CDR2: SQVTM and ANQGSEA. The CDR3 region has the DNA TGCAGCGTAGAGACACAGGGGTACGAGCAGTACTTC. Encoded protein: CSVETQGYEQYF.

The chain has TRBV28 and TRBJ2-7, with D possibly TRBD1 on 5 matching bases. V was pared by 3 bases and J by 7 bases, with 16 bases between. Germline V gene data show CDR1 as MDHEN and CDR2 as SYDVKM. The CDR3 covers 14 residues. For the CDR3, the DNA is TGTGCCAGCAGTTTGGGGCTCCTTTTGAGTGAGCAGTACTTC. Protein: CASSLGLLLSEQYF.

This chain uses TRBV3-1 (or the pseudogene TRBV3-2) with TRBJ2-7; TRBD2 agrees at 8 bases. V was pared by 4 bases and J by 1 base, with 9 bases of the junction left unmatched. The length of the CDR3 is 16 residues. From germline, CDR1 is LGHDT and CDR2 YNNKEL (reference sequence). CDR3: CASSRPLLADSYEQYF. CDR3 sequence (DNA): TGTGCCAGCAGCCGGCCCTTACTAGCGGATTCCTACGAGCAGTACTTC.

The chain recombines TRBV12-3 or TRBV12-4 with TRBJ1-2; D not resolved. This CDR3 is built from 13 residues. V was pared by 5 bases and J by 1 base, with 8 bases between. CDR3: CASSNGVNYGYTF. CDR3 sequence (DNA): TGTGCCAGCAGTAACGGGGTTAACTATGGCTACACCTTC.

J is TRBJ2-1 and V is TRBV7-3, with 10 bases that match TRBD2. The CDR3 sequence is 15 residues long. Per the germline V gene, CDR1 is SGHTA and CDR2 is FQGTGA. V dropped 5 bases and J dropped 7; count of bases not matched to a gene: 8. CDR3 coding DNA: TGTGCCAGCAGCACAGCGGGGGGGCCCGGAAATGAGCAGTTCTTC. Translated: CASSTAGGPGNEQFF.

The V gene is TRBV2, the J gene TRBJ2-7; possibly TRBD2 for D (5 bases). Germline CDR1 reads SNHLY; CDR2 reads FYNNEI. Trimming took 10 bases from V and 7 from J, leaving 20 bases between them. This CDR3 is 13 amino acids long. The CDR3, as DNA: TGTGCCACCAAAGGAGCGGTCGCGTGGGAGCAGTACTTC. This codes for CATKGAVAWEQYF.

V usage is TRBV11-1 and J usage is TRBJ2-2; D is possibly TRBD1 (6 bases). CDR3 length: 16 residues. Germline V lookup: CDR1 SGHAT, CDR2 FQDESV (reference sequence). Trimming stripped 0 bases from V and 3 bases from J, with 11 bases between. This chain's CDR3 is CASSLAAGVDTGELFF. CDR3 bases: TGTGCCAGCAGCTTAGCGGCAGGGGTGGACACCGGGGAGCTGTTTTTT. Full variable domain (outside the CDR3, taken from reference TRBV11-1 and TRBJ2-2): EAEVAQSPRYKITEKSQAVAFWCDPISGHATLYWYRQILGQGPELLVQFQDESVVDDSQLPKDRFSAERLKGVDSTLKIQPAELGDSAMYLCASSLAAGVDTGELFFGEGSRLTVL.

The chain has TRBV3-1 (or the pseudogene TRBV3-2) and TRBJ1-5, with no clear D. Germline lookup yields CDR1 LGHDT and CDR2 YNNKEL (reference sequence). This CDR3 is built from 14 residues. The V and J ends lost 0 bases and 7 bases respectively, with 10 bases between them. CDR3 residues: CASSQDHSPQPQHF. The CDR3 DNA reads TGTGCCAGCAGCCAAGATCACAGTCCCCAGCCCCAGCATTTT.

The chain recombines TRBV4-3 with TRBJ2-6, with 8 bases lining up with TRBD1. V shed 1 base, J shed 2 bases, and the junction held 7 bases outside the gene matches. Germline V gene sequence: CDR1 LGHNA, CDR2 YSLEER. This CDR3 region has 18 residues. The CDR3, as DNA: TGCGCCAGCAGCCAAGGGGGCAGGGGGCTGCCTGGGGCCAACGTCCTGACTTTC. Protein: CASSQGGRGLPGANVLTF.

The chain is built from TRBV25-1 and TRBJ1-1; D is unresolved. The CDR3 is made up of 13 amino acids. Germline CDR1 reads MGHDK; CDR2 reads SYGVNS. Trimming left V 4 bases short and J 4 bases short, with 10 bases between. The CDR3 coding sequence is TGTGCCAGCAGTGGAGGGAGTCGCACTGAAGCTTTCTTT. Protein sequence: CASSGGSRTEAFF.

This chain links TRBV2 with TRBJ1-1, with D possibly matching TRBD1 (5 bases). The CDR3 spans 13 residues. Germline V gene lookup returns CDR1 SNHLY and CDR2 FYNNEI. The V end lost 8 bases, the J end lost 1 base, and 11 bases lay between the germline ends. CDR3 in amino acids: CASGQDRNTEAFF. In DNA, the CDR3 is TGTGCCAGCGGACAAGACAGGAACACTGAAGCTTTCTTT. Complete variable domain (other parts from reference TRBV2 and TRBJ1-1): EPEVTQTPSHQVTQMGQEVILRCVPISNHLYFYWYRQILGQKVEFLVSFYNNEISEKSEIFDDQFSVERPDGSNFTLKIRSTKLEDSAMYFCASGQDRNTEAFFGQGTRLTVV.

V is TRBV30 and J is TRBJ2-7; 7 nucleotides agree with TRBD1. V lost 2 bases and J lost 5; bases outside the gene matches: 3. The V gene's germline CDR1 is GTSNPN and CDR2 SVGIG (reference sequence). The CDR3 is 12 residues long. The CDR3 loop reads CAWSLQGNEQYF. The DNA of the CDR3 is TGTGCCTGGAGTTTACAGGGGAACGAGCAGTACTTC. The whole variable domain, remainder taken from reference TRBV30 and TRBJ2-7, is SQTIHQWPATLVQPVGSPLSLECTVEGTSNPNLYWYRQAAGRGLQLLFYSVGIGQISSEVPQNLSASRPQDRQFILSSKKLLLSDSGFYLCAWSLQGNEQYFGPGTRLTVT.

This clone has just one count. The genes are TRBV7-9 and TRBJ2-5, with D maybe TRBD2 (5 bases). V was clipped by 5 bases and J by 7 bases, with 14 bases between them. The CDR3 runs to 13 residues. Germline CDR1 reads SEHNR; CDR2 reads FQNEAQ (reference sequence). The CDR3 DNA is TGTGCCAGCAGCCACGAAGCGGTGGGGACCCAGTACTTC. Translated, it gives CASSHEAVGTQYF. Looking up the rest from reference TRBV7-9 and TRBJ2-5 gives the full variable domain: DTGVSQNPRHKITKRGQNVTFRCDPISEHNRLYWYRQTLGQGPEFLTYFQNEAQLEKSRLLSDRFSAERPKGSFSTLEIQRTEQGDSAMYLCASSHEAVGTQYFGPGTRLLVL.

The rearrangement joins TRBV5-4 to TRBJ2-7; TRBD1 aligns across 7 bases. This CDR3 has 17 amino acids. CDR1 is SGHNT and CDR2 is YYREEE in the germline V gene (reference sequence). The V gene end was trimmed by 3 bases and the J gene end by 3 bases; junction bases not matched to a gene: 15. CDR3 protein: CASSSPLSGDSGYEQYF. CDR3 in DNA: TGTGCCAGCAGCTCCCCCCTATCAGGGGACAGCGGCTACGAGCAGTACTTC.

V gene TRBV29-1 combines with J gene TRBJ1-1, with a weak D call TRBD1 (5 bases). Trimming took off 8 bases at V and 8 bases at J, with 15 bases between the two ends. The CDR3 loop spans 11 amino acids. Germline V gene lookup returns CDR1 SQVTM and CDR2 ANQGSEA. DNA for the CDR3: TGCAGCTATATCCAGGGAACCGAAGCTTTCTTT. Translating gives CSYIQGTEAFF.

The V gene is TRBV10-3, the J gene TRBJ2-7, with D possibly TRBD2 on 5 matching bases. The germline V and J ends were trimmed by 6 bases and 0 bases, with 12 bases remaining between them. The CDR3 has 14 residues. Germline V gene data show CDR1 as ENHRY and CDR2 as SYGVKD. CDR3 residues: CAISDPGSSYEQYF. CDR3 bases: TGTGCCATCAGCGACCCGGGGAGCTCCTACGAGCAGTACTTC.